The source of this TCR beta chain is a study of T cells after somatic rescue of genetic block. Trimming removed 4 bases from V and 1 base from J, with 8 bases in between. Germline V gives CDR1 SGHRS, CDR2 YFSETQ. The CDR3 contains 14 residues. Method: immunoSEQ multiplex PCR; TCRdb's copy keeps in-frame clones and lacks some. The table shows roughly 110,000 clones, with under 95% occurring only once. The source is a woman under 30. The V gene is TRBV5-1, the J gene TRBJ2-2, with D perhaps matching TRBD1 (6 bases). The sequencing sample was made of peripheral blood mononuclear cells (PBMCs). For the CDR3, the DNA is TGCGCCAGCAGCACACAGGGGAACACCGGGGAGCTGTTTTTT. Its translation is CASSTQGNTGELFF.